This entry features one T cell receptor beta chain sequence. The target of this receptor is not known. Qualities for individual bases were not recorded, and no much larger clone is one base off. TCRbeta CDR3 regions were amplified from genomic DNA by means of the immunoSEQ Assay, a bias-controlled multiplex PCR. Under the source paper's analysis protocol: Nucleated cell counts per sample were estimated from amplification of reference gene primers within the assay. To quantify the absolute abundance of each unique TCRbeta CDR3 rearrangement, sequence reads were collapsed and filtered. For each sample, productive Simpson clonality was calculated as the square root of Simpson's diversity index across productive rearrangements. This immuneACCESS table, as held by TCRdb, lists in-frame sequences with V and J called but not all clones. Of the missing ones, under half trace to an unresolved V gene in checked studies; the others have no known cause. V and J calls and clone size are given by that table; D and trimming were obtained from the DNA. The sample table holds about 310,000 clones, of which around 87% were seen once. Approximately 8% of the sample belongs to the ten largest clones.

The junction shows trimming of 4 bases on V and 2 bases on J, and the gene matches do not reach 5 bases of it. The CDR3, from cysteine to phenylalanine, totals 14 residues. Solely the CDR3 DNA is kept, with 42 bases framed from the first base. CDR1 and CDR2, per the germline V gene, are SGHDN and FVKESK. Another Seattle source contributed samples from volunteer blood donors who had recovered from COVID-19. Whole blood was collected in K2EDTA tubes by collaborating institutions according to the institutions' own protocols. For TCRbeta analysis, collaborators shipped samples in one of three forms: frozen whole blood, isolated PBMCs, or DNA extracted from either of those sample types. This entry belongs to a study of blood T cell repertoires in COVID-19 (dated by TCRdb to the early 2020s). Some background on the complete study: Collaborator samples came from the United States, Italy and Spain and covered acute and convalescent phases of COVID-19. The material from the prospective study consisted of cDNA or gDNA derived from T cells, B-cell-depleted T cells, or PBMCs. Subjects who had been exposed to COVID-19, were actively infected with it, or had recovered from it provided the deeply sampled blood TCRbeta repertoires that made up the dataset. The repertoires were released in a freely available public database meant as a resource for research on the immune response to SARS-CoV-2. Samples came from the ongoing ImmuneRACE study (first 160 participants) plus 1,254 subjects from 6 global collaborators. The sample metadata nearly always contained a de-identified subject ID, COVID-19 status, age in years and sex. Where available, HLA class I and class II types were taken from metadata supplied by the sample provider and were not determined by assay-based typing.

Overall study outcomes, separate from this receptor: The amount of clinical and demographic metadata varied by source and participant and was provided uncurated.

The clonotype was recovered from a woman aged 45-60 years who had recovered from COVID-19. This sequence uses TRBV14 and TRBJ2-7; 7 bases in between match TRBD1. Sequencing was done on a sample of peripheral blood. The DNA reads as follows: TGTGCCAGCAGCCGGACAGGTCTAACCTACGAGCAGTACTTC. Its protein reads: CASSRTGLTYEQYF.